Presented here are 24 T cell receptor beta chains from one specimen sequenced in a study of Ad26.COV2.S vaccination and SARS-CoV-2 variants. Treatment defined: 15 to 20 received Ad26.COV2.S at low or high dose, single or two shots; about 5 received placebo; per-sample allocation not given. Day 63 following the first vaccine or placebo injection was when the samples were taken. Method: immunoSEQ multiplex PCR; TCRdb's copy keeps in-frame clones and lacks some. The repertoire holds some 520,000 clones, with roughly nine tenths as singletons. The sequenced sample was peripheral blood, obtained in a trial of Ad26.COV2.S vaccine versus placebo. All receptors come from a person aged 18-60 years who received the Ad26.COV2.S COVID-19 vaccine or a placebo.

The rearrangement uses TRBV28 and TRBJ1-5; 8 bases agree with TRBD1. V trimming: 5 bases; J trimming: 7 bases; junction bases outside the gene matches: 4. The CDR3 is 13 amino acids. From germline, CDR1 is MDHEN and CDR2 SYDVKM. In DNA form, the CDR3 reads TGTGCCAGCAGTGACAGGGGAGTACAGCCCCAGCATTTT. Protein product: CASSDRGVQPQHF.

V and J are TRBV6-5 and TRBJ1-1, with a tentative D call TRBD1 (5 bases). Germline CDR1 is MNHEY and CDR2 is SVGAGI. The V gene lost 5 bases and the J gene lost 10 bases, with 17 bases spanning the gap. The CDR3 is 13 residues long. The CDR3, as DNA: TGTGCCAGCAGTCCGAGGGGTGGCCAGGGAGCTTTCTTT. It is translated as CASSPRGGQGAFF.

The V and J genes are TRBV7-2 and TRBJ1-3; the D gene is possibly TRBD1 (5 bases). The germline V and J ends were trimmed by 5 bases and 0 bases, with 11 bases remaining between them. Germline V gene sequence: CDR1 SGHTA, CDR2 FQGNSA. This CDR3 has 15 amino acids. The CDR3 nucleotides are TGTGCCAGCAGCCCGACAGTCAACTCTGGAAACACCATATATTTT. Protein: CASSPTVNSGNTIYF. The whole variable domain, remainder taken from reference TRBV7-2 and TRBJ1-3, is GAGVSQSPSNKVTEKGKDVELRCDPISGHTALYWYRQSLGQGLEFLIYFQGNSAPDKSGLPSDRFSAERTGGSVSTLTIQRTQQEDSAVYLCASSPTVNSGNTIYFGEGSWLTVV.

V is TRBV5-5 and J is TRBJ2-1, with D perhaps TRBD2 (6 bases). The CDR3 contains 13 residues. Germline V gene lookup returns CDR1 SGHKS and CDR2 YYEKEE (reference sequence). V lost 8 bases, J lost 9 bases, and 18 bases lay in between. Here the CDR3 DNA reads TGTGCCAGTAATAGACTAGGCGTGGGTGAGCAGTTCTTC. Encoded protein: CASNRLGVGEQFF.

J is TRBJ2-7 and V is TRBV5-6; weak D call: TRBD1 (6 bases). This CDR3 contains 14 residues. Germline V gene data show CDR1 as SGHDT and CDR2 as YYEEEE. The V end lost 3 bases, the J end lost 5 bases, and 15 bases lay between the germline ends. CDR3 sequence reads: CASSSIHRAHEQYF. CDR3 sequence (DNA): TGTGCCAGCAGCTCAATCCACAGGGCCCACGAGCAGTACTTC.

V is TRBV18 and J is TRBJ2-2, with 7 bases lining up with TRBD2. CDR1 and CDR2 from the germline V gene are KGHSH and LQKENI. The CDR3 spans 14 residues. V was pared by 3 bases and J by 6 bases, with 4 bases of the junction left unmatched. CDR3: CASSPTSVAGELFF. In DNA, the CDR3 is TGTGCCAGCTCACCCACTAGCGTTGCCGGGGAGCTGTTTTTT.

V usage is TRBV28 and J usage is TRBJ2-7; TRBD2 agrees at 7 bases. The germline gives CDR1 MDHEN, CDR2 SYDVKM. This CDR3 has 16 amino acids. V lost 4 bases and J lost 1; bases outside the gene matches: 10. In DNA, the CDR3 is TGTGCCAGCAGTTCACCGAGCGGGAAAGGGTCCTACGAGCAGTACTTC. Residues: CASSSPSGKGSYEQYF.

The rearrangement links TRBV7-3 to TRBJ2-1, with 8 bases matching TRBD2. CDR1 is SGHTA, CDR2 FQGTGA, per germline. After removal of 3 bases from V and 15 bases from J, the junction contained 13 bases not matched to a gene. The CDR3 length is 14 residues. The CDR3 region is CASSFAGGRADLFF. CDR3 nucleotides: TGTGCCAGCAGCTTTGCGGGAGGCCGGGCGGATCTGTTCTTC.

This chain connects TRBV5-4 to TRBJ2-7, with TRBD1 matching 10 bases. The CDR3 extends over 16 amino acids. Germline-derived CDR1 and CDR2 are SGHNT and YYREEE (reference sequence). With 3 bases clipped from V and 6 bases from J, the junction kept 12 bases outside the gene matches. The CDR3 loop reads CASSYNSGQGNAEQYF. The CDR3 DNA follows: TGTGCCAGCAGCTATAACTCGGGACAGGGGAATGCCGAGCAGTACTTC.

V usage is TRBV24-1 and J usage is TRBJ2-1; 8 positions agree with TRBD2. The length of the CDR3 is 15 residues. Looked up from germline, CDR1 is KGHDR and CDR2 is SFDVKD. V gave up 4 bases and J gave up 0 bases; unmatched junction bases: 1. In DNA form, the CDR3 reads TGTGCCACCAGTGAGAGCGGGAGCTCCTACAATGAGCAGTTCTTC. Translation: CATSESGSSYNEQFF.

This chain uses TRBV7-3 with TRBJ2-7, with 12 bases aligning to TRBD1. Germline CDR1 and CDR2: SGHTA and FQGTGA. This CDR3 contains 15 residues. Trimming at V came to 3 bases and at J to 6 bases, leaving 6 bases not matched to a gene. The DNA for the CDR3 is TGTGCCAGCAGCTTGGGGACAGGGGGCAAGGGCGAGCAGTACTTC. Its translation is CASSLGTGGKGEQYF. The complete variable domain, with remaining parts taken from reference TRBV7-3 and TRBJ2-7, reads GAGVSQTPSNKVTEKGKYVELRCDPISGHTALYWYRQSLGQGPEFLIYFQGTGAADDSGLPNDRFFAVRPEGSVSTLKIQRTERGDSAVYLCASSLGTGGKGEQYFGPGTRLTVT.

The chain links TRBV5-8 to TRBJ2-3; 10 bases are shared with TRBD2. This CDR3 comprises 15 residues. The V segment lost 7 bases and the J segment 3 bases; nucleotides outside the gene matches: 8. Germline values: CDR1 SGHTS, CDR2 YDEGEE. The CDR3 protein is CASLSGRSVTDTQYF. The CDR3 nucleotides read TGTGCCAGCCTTAGCGGGAGGTCCGTTACAGATACGCAGTATTTT.

The CDR3 loop reads CASSLSGRGKNEKLFF. The CDR3, as DNA: TGTGCCAGCAGCTTATCAGGCCGCGGCAAAAATGAAAAACTGTTTTTT. The chain has TRBV7-8 and TRBJ1-4; D unresolved. This CDR3 is 16 amino acids long. The germline gives CDR1 SGHVS, CDR2 FQNEAQ. V was trimmed by 2 bases and J by 5 bases, leaving 15 bases between them.

For the CDR3, the DNA is TGTGCCAGTATTGGGGGTCACGGATGGGACACTGAAGCTTTCTTT. This translates into CASIGGHGWDTEAFF. The chain carries TRBV19 and TRBJ1-1; tentative D call: TRBD1 (5 bases). The length of the CDR3 is 15 residues. V gave up 7 bases and J gave up 3 bases, with 18 bases separating them. Germline V lookup: CDR1 LNHDA, CDR2 SQIVND (reference sequence).

The V gene is TRBV9, the J gene TRBJ2-1; 14 positions match TRBD2. This CDR3 is built from 17 residues. CDR1 is SGDLS, CDR2 YYNGEE, per germline. The V gene end was trimmed by 2 bases and the J gene end by 7 bases; junction bases not matched to a gene: 8. CDR3 in amino acids: CASSVAGGLAGDNEQFF. Written as DNA, the CDR3 is TGTGCCAGCAGCGTCGCGGGGGGACTAGCGGGAGATAATGAGCAGTTCTTC. Combining the CDR3 with reference TRBV9 and TRBJ2-1 gives the whole variable domain DSGVTQTPKHLITATGQRVTLRCSPRSGDLSVYWYQQSLDQGLQFLIQYYNGEERAKGNILERFSAQQFPDLHSELNLSSLELGDSALYFCASSVAGGLAGDNEQFFGPGTRLTVL.

The chain uses TRBV9 and TRBJ1-4, with 10 bases lining up with TRBD1. With V trimmed by 3 bases and J by 5 bases, 4 bases remained unmatched. The CDR3 runs 15 residues. Germline V gives CDR1 SGDLS, CDR2 YYNGEE. The CDR3: CASSGRQGANEKLFF. CDR3 nucleotides: TGTGCCAGCAGCGGACGACAGGGGGCAAATGAAAAACTGTTTTTT.

This rearrangement joins TRBV5-1 to TRBJ1-1, with D hard to call. The CDR3 is 16 residues long. V was cut by 2 bases and J by 3 bases, with 17 bases left in between. Per the germline V gene, CDR1 is SGHRS and CDR2 is YFSETQ. The CDR3 sequence is CASSFRGSERDTEAFF. The DNA of the CDR3 is TGCGCCAGCAGCTTCCGGGGTTCGGAACGGGACACTGAAGCTTTCTTT.

This chain joins TRBV5-1 and TRBJ1-2, with 8 bases lining up with TRBD1. Germline V gene sequence: CDR1 SGHRS, CDR2 YFSETQ. The ends lost 3 bases at V and 2 bases at J; junction bases unmatched: 6. The CDR3 is 15 residues long. CDR3 region: CASSSPGGENYGYTF. CDR3 bases: TGCGCCAGCAGCTCACCAGGGGGCGAGAACTATGGCTACACCTTC.

The V and J genes are TRBV27 and TRBJ2-1, with TRBD2 matching over 10 bases. The CDR3 consists of 13 residues. The junction had 2 bases not matched to a gene; V was cut back by 6 bases and J by 6 bases. Germline-derived CDR1 and CDR2 are MNHEY and SMNVEV (reference sequence). The chain's CDR3 is CASRASGSNEQFF. CDR3 nucleotides: TGTGCCAGCAGGGCTAGCGGGAGCAATGAGCAGTTCTTC.

V usage is TRBV6-5 and J usage is TRBJ1-2, with D uncertain. V was trimmed by 7 bases and J by 8 bases, leaving 20 bases between them. CDR1 and CDR2 (germline): MNHEY, SVGAGI. The CDR3 covers 14 residues. This CDR3 is CASTPAGGARGYTF. CDR3 in DNA: TGTGCCAGCACCCCCGCGGGCGGAGCGCGGGGCTACACCTTC.

This clone was seen only a few times. The chain combines TRBV19 with TRBJ2-1, with TRBD2 matching 12 bases. Germline assignment: CDR1 LNHDA and CDR2 SQIVND (reference sequence). The CDR3 has 17 amino acids. V shed 7 bases, J shed 8 bases, and the junction held 15 bases outside the gene matches. The CDR3 loop reads CASTPPWTSGKVDEQFF. The DNA of the CDR3 is TGTGCCAGTACCCCCCCCTGGACTAGCGGGAAGGTAGATGAGCAGTTCTTC. Supplemented by reference TRBV19 and TRBJ2-1, the full variable domain reads DGGITQSPKYLFRKEGQNVTLSCEQNLNHDAMYWYRQDPGQGLRLIYYSQIVNDFQKGDIAEGYSVSREKKESFPLTVTSAQKNPTAFYLCASTPPWTSGKVDEQFFGPGTRLTVL.

The rearrangement links TRBV5-1 to TRBJ2-6, with unresolved D. The CDR3 spans 16 residues. CDR1 and CDR2 (germline): SGHRS, YFSETQ. V was pared by 4 bases and J by 3 bases, with 14 bases between. The CDR3 DNA is TGCGCCAGCAGCCCTCCGTTGGGCGGTGGGGCCAACGTCCTGACTTTC. Translation gives CASSPPLGGGANVLTF.

This chain links TRBV7-9 with TRBJ1-4, with D possibly being TRBD1 (6 bases). From germline, CDR1 is SEHNR and CDR2 FQNEAQ (reference sequence). Trimming cost V 0 bases and J 4 bases, with 9 bases left between them. The CDR3 is 15 residues long. CDR3 in DNA: TGTGCCAGCAGCTTAGCCCGGACAGTTAATGAAAAACTGTTTTTT. It is translated as CASSLARTVNEKLFF.

The V call is TRBV4-3, the J call TRBJ2-3; a possible D gene is TRBD2 (6 bases). Per germline, CDR1 LGHNA and CDR2 YSLEER. The CDR3 loop spans 16 amino acids. V was clipped by 0 bases and J by 0 bases, with 10 bases between them. The CDR3 region has the DNA TGCGCCAGCAGCCAAGATCGCGGGGCTAGCACAGATACGCAGTATTTT. Amino acid sequence: CASSQDRGASTDTQYF.